Detailed here is one TCR beta chain. What it binds is not known. TCRdb processed the reads anew with MiXCR; each CDR3 protein has one entry. The sample has 200,000 to 300,000 distinct CDR3 sequences, roughly 13% seen once. These data originate in a study of T cell repertoires in cytomegalovirus infection. Study-level findings and limits: HLA-C-restricted, CMV-specific TCR beta clonotypes were dominant ex vivo.

This TCR derives from a human donor in good health (CMV status not recorded). Some clones in this sample may be carry-over from other donors' samples. The sample taken for sequencing was PBMCs.

CDR3 sequence (DNA): TGCGCCAGCAGCGCCGGGACAGGGGGGCCGAATCTGGAAGCTTTCTTT. As protein: CASSAGTGGPNLEAFF. V usage is TRBV5-1 and J usage is TRBJ1-1; TRBD1 matches 11 bases. From germline, CDR1 is SGHRS and CDR2 YFSETQ. CDR3 length equals 16 residues. The V gene end was trimmed by 4 bases and the J gene end by 8 bases; junction bases not matched to a gene: 13.